Sequencing of this T cell receptor beta chain was carried out in a study of blood T cell repertoires in COVID-19 (dated by TCRdb to about 2020). Describing the broader study: Collaborator samples came from the United States, Italy and Spain and covered acute and convalescent phases of COVID-19. Samples were obtained from the ongoing ImmuneRACE study (first 160 participants) and from 1,200 or so subjects provided by 6 global collaborators. Where available, HLA class I and class II types were obtained from metadata supplied by the sample provider rather than from assay-based typing. A de-identified subject ID, COVID-19 status, age in years and sex were almost always included in the sample metadata. The dataset comprised deeply sampled blood TCRbeta repertoires from subjects exposed to, actively infected with, or recovered from COVID-19. A freely available public database, intended as a resource for researchers studying the immune response to SARS-CoV-2, is where the repertoires were released. The material from the prospective study consisted of cDNA or gDNA derived from T cells, B-cell-depleted T cells, or PBMCs.

Collaborating institutions collected whole blood in K2EDTA tubes following their own protocols. For TCRbeta analysis, collaborators shipped samples in one of three forms: frozen whole blood, isolated PBMCs, or DNA extracted from either of those sample types. TCRbeta CDR3 regions were amplified from genomic DNA using the immunoSEQ Assay, a bias-controlled multiplex PCR. Per the original workflow: Within the assay, amplification of reference gene primers was used to estimate how many nucleated cells each sample contained. Sequence reads were collapsed and filtered to measure the absolute abundance of every unique TCRbeta CDR3 rearrangement. For each sample, productive Simpson clonality was calculated as the square root of Simpson's diversity index across productive rearrangements. Not all clones reach the TCRdb copy of this immuneACCESS table, which keeps in-frame sequences only. Checked studies attribute under half of the gap to unresolved V genes and leave the rest unexplained. D and trimming were read from the DNA, whereas the V and J calls and clone size are those reported in that table. Recorded for this sample are around 200,000 clones; around 83% of them occurred a single time. The ten biggest clones cover roughly 2.8% of the sample.

The CDR3 holds 15 amino acids from the cysteine to the phenylalanine. Of all the DNA, just the CDR3 is kept, 45 bases in frame from base 1. CDR1 and CDR2, per the germline V gene, are KGHSH and LQKENI. The V end gives up 3 bases and the J end 0 bases, leaving 2 bases in the junction not matched to a gene. Results and caveats for the whole study, not just this receptor: How much clinical and demographic metadata was included differed by source and by participant, and the metadata was provided uncurated.

In this sample, this clone turned up once. The antigen it recognizes is unknown. One base away there is no much larger clone; base qualities are not given. The sequencing sample was made of peripheral blood. Recombination joined TRBV18 with TRBJ1-5; 7 bases in the junction line up with TRBD1. This TCR derives from a man in his fifties or sixties with active or convalescent COVID-19. At the DNA level, the sequence is TGTGCCAGCTCACCGGGACAGAATAGCAATCAGCCCCAGCATTTT. The encoded protein is CASSPGQNSNQPQHF.